The 10 T cell receptor beta chains listed next were all sequenced from one sample in a study of control samples from healthy donors and cancer patients. Repertoires were generated with immunoSEQ multiplex PCR, while TCRdb's copy carries only in-frame clones and drops some. The sample shows roughly 160,000 clones, just over 85% of them seen only once. Sequenced material: blood. The receptors derive from a woman in her twenties or thirties in good health.

The chain recombines TRBV11-2 with TRBJ1-2; 10 bases line up with TRBD1. CDR3 length equals 15 residues. Per germline, CDR1 SGHAT and CDR2 FQNNGV. V shed 5 bases, J shed 4 bases, and the junction held 7 bases outside the gene matches. The CDR3 DNA sequence: TGTGCCAGCAGCCCGGGACAGGGGCTGGTCTATGGCTACACCTTC. Translated, it gives CASSPGQGLVYGYTF.

The rearrangement joins TRBV7-9 to TRBJ1-2; D is perhaps TRBD1 (5 bases). The germline CDR1 and CDR2 sequences are SEHNR and FQNEAQ (reference sequence). V lost 7 bases and J lost 2, with 11 bases in between. This CDR3 has 13 amino acids. The DNA for the CDR3 is TGTGCCAGCAATTGGGGCCCAAACTATGGCTACACCTTC. Translated, it gives CASNWGPNYGYTF.

The V call is TRBV29-1, the J call TRBJ2-7; 7 positions agree with TRBD1. The length of the CDR3 is 15 residues. Germline CDR1 is SQVTM and CDR2 is ANQGSEA. Losses at the gene ends were 0 bases for V and 4 bases for J; bases not matched to a gene: 9. In DNA, the CDR3 is TGCAGCGTTGAAGATTTTGTGGACAGGAAGTACGAGCAGTACTTC. Translated, it gives CSVEDFVDRKYEQYF.

This clone was observed a few times. The CDR3, as DNA: TGTGCCAGCAGCCAAGCGGATGGAAACGAGCAGTACGTC. As protein: CASSQADGNEQYV. The chain combines TRBV14 with TRBJ2-7; D gene ambiguous. The CDR3 extends over 13 amino acids. The V end was cut by 1 base, the J end by 5 bases, with 9 bases between. Looked up from germline, CDR1 is SGHDN and CDR2 is FVKESK.

J is TRBJ2-1 and V is TRBV21-1; TRBD2 reflects the table's D call only, with no check against the DNA. TRBV21-1 is classified as a pseudogene. The length of the CDR3 is 16 residues. The CDR3 loop is CASSFKLAGVVYEQFF. CDR3 DNA sequence: TGTGCCAGCAGCTTCAAACTAGCGGGAGTGGTGTATGAGCAGTTCTTC.

The chain carries TRBV7-9 and TRBJ2-7; D may be TRBD1 (5 bases). The V end lost 2 bases, the J end lost 6 bases, and 8 bases lay between the germline ends. CDR1 SEHNR and CDR2 FQNEAQ come from the germline V gene (reference sequence). The CDR3 loop spans 12 amino acids. In nucleotides, the CDR3 is TGTGCCAGCAGCTTAAATAGGGGCGAGCAGTACGTC. Translated, it gives CASSLNRGEQYV.

In DNA form, the CDR3 reads TGTGCCAGCAGTTACGACAGCTACGAGCAGTACTTC. Its protein is CASSYDSYEQYF. The chain recombines TRBV6-6 with TRBJ2-7; tentatively, D is TRBD1 (5 bases). The V gene lost 2 bases and the J gene lost 3 bases, with 5 bases spanning the gap. This CDR3 contains 12 residues. The germline gives CDR1 MNHNY, CDR2 SVGAGI (reference sequence).

V gene TRBV7-9 combines with J gene TRBJ2-2; D uncertain. Trimming stripped 5 bases from V and 2 bases from J, with 9 bases between. The CDR3 consists of 14 residues. Germline V lookup: CDR1 SEHNR, CDR2 FQNEAQ (reference sequence). As DNA, the CDR3 is TGTGCCAGCAGCCCCTTTGGAAACACCGGGGAGCTGTTTTTT. Residues: CASSPFGNTGELFF.

The J gene is TRBJ1-5, the V gene TRBV19; TRBD1 might be the D (6 bases). Germline assignment: CDR1 LNHDA and CDR2 SQIVND (reference sequence). The CDR3 runs to 16 residues. V lost 0 bases, J lost 8 bases, and 17 bases lay in between. The CDR3 DNA is TGTGCCAGTAGTATAGATGGGACAAACTCTTTAGAGCCCCAGCATTTT. It yields the protein CASSIDGTNSLEPQHF.

The genes are TRBV18 and TRBJ1-4; D is uncertain. Germline CDR1 reads KGHSH; CDR2 reads LQKENI. The CDR3 loop spans 11 amino acids. V lost 3 bases, J lost 6 bases, and 2 bases lay in between. The CDR3 spells CASSPDEKLFF. The CDR3 region has the DNA TGTGCCAGCTCACCGGATGAAAAACTGTTTTTT.